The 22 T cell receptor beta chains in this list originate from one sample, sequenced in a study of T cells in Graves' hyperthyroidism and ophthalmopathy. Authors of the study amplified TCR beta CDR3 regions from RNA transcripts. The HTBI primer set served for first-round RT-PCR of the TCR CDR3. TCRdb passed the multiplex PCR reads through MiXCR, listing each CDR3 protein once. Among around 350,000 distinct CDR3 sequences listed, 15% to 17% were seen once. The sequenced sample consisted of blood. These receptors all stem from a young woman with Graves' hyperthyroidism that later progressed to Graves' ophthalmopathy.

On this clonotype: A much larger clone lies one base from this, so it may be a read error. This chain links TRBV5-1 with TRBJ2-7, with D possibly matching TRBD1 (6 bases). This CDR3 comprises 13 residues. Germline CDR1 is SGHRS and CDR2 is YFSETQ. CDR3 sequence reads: CASSLDREYVQYF. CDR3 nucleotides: TGCGCCAGCAGCTTGGACAGGGAGTACGTGCAGTACTTC.

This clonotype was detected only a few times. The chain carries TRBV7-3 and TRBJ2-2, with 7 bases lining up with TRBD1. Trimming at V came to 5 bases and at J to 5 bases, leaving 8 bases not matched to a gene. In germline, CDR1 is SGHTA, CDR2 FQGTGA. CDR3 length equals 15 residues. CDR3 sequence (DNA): TGTGCCAGCAGCCCCACAGGGGAGAGGACCGGGGAGCTGTTTTTT. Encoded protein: CASSPTGERTGELFF.

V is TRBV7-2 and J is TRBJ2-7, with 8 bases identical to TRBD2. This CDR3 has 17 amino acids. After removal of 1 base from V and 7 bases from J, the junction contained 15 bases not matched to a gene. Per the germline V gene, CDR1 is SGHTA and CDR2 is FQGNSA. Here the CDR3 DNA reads TGTACCAGCAGCTTAGATTCGGCGGGAGGCCCCTACAATGAGCAGTACTTC. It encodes CTSSLDSAGGPYNEQYF.

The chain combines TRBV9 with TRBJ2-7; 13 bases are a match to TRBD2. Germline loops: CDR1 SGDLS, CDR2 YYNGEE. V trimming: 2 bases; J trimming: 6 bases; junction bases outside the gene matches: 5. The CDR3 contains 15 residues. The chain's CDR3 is CASSVTSGRASEQYF. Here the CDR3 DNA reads TGTGCCAGCAGCGTTACTAGCGGGAGGGCCTCCGAGCAGTACTTC.

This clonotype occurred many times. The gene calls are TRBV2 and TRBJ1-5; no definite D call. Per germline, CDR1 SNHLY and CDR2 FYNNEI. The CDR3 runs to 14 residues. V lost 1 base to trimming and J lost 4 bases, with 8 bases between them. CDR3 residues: CASSEGRGNQPQHF. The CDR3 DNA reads TGTGCCAGCAGTGAAGGGCGGGGAAATCAGCCCCAGCATTTT.

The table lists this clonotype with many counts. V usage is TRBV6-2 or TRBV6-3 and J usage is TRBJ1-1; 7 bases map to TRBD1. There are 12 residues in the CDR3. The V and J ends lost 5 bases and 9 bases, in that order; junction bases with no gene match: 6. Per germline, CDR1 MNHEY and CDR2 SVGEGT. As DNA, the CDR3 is TGTGCCAGCAGTAAGGACAGGAACAAAGCTTTCTTT. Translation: CASSKDRNKAFF.

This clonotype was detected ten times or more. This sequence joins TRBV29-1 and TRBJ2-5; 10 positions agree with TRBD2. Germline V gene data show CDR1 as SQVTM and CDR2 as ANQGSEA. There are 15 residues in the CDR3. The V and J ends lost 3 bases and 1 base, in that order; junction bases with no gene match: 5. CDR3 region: CSVDGTSGVQETQYF. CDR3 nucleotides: TGCAGCGTTGATGGTACTAGCGGGGTCCAAGAGACCCAGTACTTC.

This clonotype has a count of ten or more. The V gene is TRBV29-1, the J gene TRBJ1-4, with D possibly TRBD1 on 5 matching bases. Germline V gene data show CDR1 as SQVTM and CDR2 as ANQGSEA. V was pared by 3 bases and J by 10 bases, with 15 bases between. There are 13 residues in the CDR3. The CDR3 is CSVDVAGNGKLFF. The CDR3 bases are TGCAGCGTTGATGTGGCAGGGAACGGAAAACTGTTTTTT.

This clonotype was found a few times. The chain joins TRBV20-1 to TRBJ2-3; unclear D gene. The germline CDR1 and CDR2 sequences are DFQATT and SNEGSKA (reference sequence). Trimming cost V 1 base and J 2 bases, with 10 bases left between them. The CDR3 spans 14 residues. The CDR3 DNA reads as TGCAGTGCTAGAGGAGGCAGCTACACAGATACGCAGTATTTT. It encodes CSARGGSYTDTQYF.

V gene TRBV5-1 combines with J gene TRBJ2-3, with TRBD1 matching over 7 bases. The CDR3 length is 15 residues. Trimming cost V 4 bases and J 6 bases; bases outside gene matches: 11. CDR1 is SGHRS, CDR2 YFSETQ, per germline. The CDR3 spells CASSRSTGIPDTQYF. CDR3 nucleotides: TGCGCCAGCAGCCGGTCGACAGGGATCCCCGATACGCAGTATTTT.

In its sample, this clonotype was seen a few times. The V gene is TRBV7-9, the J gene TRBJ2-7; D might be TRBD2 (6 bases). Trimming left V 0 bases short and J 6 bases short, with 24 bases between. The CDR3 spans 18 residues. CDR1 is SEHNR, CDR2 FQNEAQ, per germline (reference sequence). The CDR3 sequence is CASSLAQASRRLGGEQYF. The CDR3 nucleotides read TGTGCCAGCAGCTTAGCGCAAGCTAGCCGCCGCCTGGGGGGCGAGCAGTACTTC.

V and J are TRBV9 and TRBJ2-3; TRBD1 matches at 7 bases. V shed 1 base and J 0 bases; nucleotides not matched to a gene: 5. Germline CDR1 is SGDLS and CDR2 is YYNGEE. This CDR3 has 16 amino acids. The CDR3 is CASSVPDRASTDTQYF. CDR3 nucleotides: TGTGCCAGCAGCGTACCCGACAGGGCTAGCACAGATACGCAGTATTTT.

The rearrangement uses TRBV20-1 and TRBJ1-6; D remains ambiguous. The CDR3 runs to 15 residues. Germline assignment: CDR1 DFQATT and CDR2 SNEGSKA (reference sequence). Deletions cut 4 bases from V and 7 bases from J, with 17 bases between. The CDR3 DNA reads TGCAGTGCTATAGCGGAAAGCCGCCGCAATTCACCCCTCCACTTT. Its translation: CSAIAESRRNSPLHF.

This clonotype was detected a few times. CDR3 sequence (DNA): TGTGCCAGCAGCTTAGTAGGAGAAACCACAGATACGCAGTATTTT. Protein sequence: CASSLVGETTDTQYF. The V and J genes are TRBV7-2 and TRBJ2-3; no reliable D call. V lost 1 base and J 2 bases, leaving 10 bases between the germline ends. CDR1 SGHTA and CDR2 FQGNSA come from the germline V gene. The CDR3 runs 15 residues.

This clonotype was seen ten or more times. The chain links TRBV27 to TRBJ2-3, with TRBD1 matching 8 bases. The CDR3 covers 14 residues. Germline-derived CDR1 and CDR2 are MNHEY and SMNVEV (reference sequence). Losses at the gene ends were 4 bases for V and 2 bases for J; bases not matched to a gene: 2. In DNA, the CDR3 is TGTGCCAGCAGTTCAGGGGGCGACACAGATACGCAGTATTTT. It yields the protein CASSSGGDTDTQYF.

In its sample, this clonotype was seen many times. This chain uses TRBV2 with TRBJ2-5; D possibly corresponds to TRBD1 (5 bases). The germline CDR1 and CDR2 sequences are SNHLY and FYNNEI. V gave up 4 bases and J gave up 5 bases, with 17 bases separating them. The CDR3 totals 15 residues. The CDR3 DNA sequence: TGTGCCAGCAGTGCCCTTGGGGAAGGGGTCGAGACCCAGTACTTC. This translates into CASSALGEGVETQYF.

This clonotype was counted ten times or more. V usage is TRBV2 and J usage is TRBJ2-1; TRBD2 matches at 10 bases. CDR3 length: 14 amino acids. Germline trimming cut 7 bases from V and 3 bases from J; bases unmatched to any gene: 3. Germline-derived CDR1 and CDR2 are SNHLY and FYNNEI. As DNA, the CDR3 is TGTGCCAGCAAACTAGCGGGACTCTACAATGAGCAGTTCTTC. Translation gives CASKLAGLYNEQFF.

CDR3 sequence (DNA): TGTGCCAGTAGTATAACCAAGCCGGGACACTCTTTTTTGGAGACCCAGTACTTC. Translating it yields CASSITKPGHSFLETQYF. J is TRBJ2-5 and V is TRBV19; D is perhaps TRBD1 (6 bases). CDR3 size: 18 residues. The germline V gene encodes CDR1 LNHDA and CDR2 SQIVND (reference sequence). Trimming shortened V by 2 bases and J by 5 bases, and 24 bases separated the two germline ends. Full variable domain (rest looked up from reference TRBV19 and TRBJ2-5): DGGITQSPKYLFRKEGQNVTLSCEQNLNHDAMYWYRQDPGQGLRLIYYSQIVNDFQKGDIAEGYSVSREKKESFPLTVTSAQKNPTAFYLCASSITKPGHSFLETQYFGPGTRLLVL.

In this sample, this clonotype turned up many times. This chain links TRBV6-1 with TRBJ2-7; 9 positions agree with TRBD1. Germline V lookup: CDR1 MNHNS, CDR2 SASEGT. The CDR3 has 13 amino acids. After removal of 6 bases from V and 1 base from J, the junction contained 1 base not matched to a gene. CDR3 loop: CASRGTGSYEQYF. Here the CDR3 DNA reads TGTGCCAGCAGGGGGACAGGGTCCTACGAGCAGTACTTC.

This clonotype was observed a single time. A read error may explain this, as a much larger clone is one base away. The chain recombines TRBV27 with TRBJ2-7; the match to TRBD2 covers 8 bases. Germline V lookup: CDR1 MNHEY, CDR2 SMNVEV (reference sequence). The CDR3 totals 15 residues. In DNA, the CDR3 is TGTGCCAGCAGTTCTCCAGGACTAGCTGTTGGCGAGCAGTGCTTC. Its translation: CASSSPGLAVGEQCF.

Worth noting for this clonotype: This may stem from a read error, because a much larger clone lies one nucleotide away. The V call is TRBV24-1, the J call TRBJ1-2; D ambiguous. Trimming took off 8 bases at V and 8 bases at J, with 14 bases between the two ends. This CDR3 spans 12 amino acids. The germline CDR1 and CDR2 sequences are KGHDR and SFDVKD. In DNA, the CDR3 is TGTGCCACCAACCCTCACCAAGGCGGCTACACCTTC. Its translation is CATNPHQGGYTF.

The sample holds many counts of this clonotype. The CDR3 is CAIQMTSGSYEQYF. The CDR3 DNA follows: TGTGCCATCCAGATGACTAGCGGGAGTTACGAGCAGTACTTC. This sequence joins TRBV28 and TRBJ2-7, with 12 bases lining up with TRBD2. The germline gives CDR1 MDHEN, CDR2 SYDVKM. The CDR3 consists of 14 residues. The V segment lost 10 bases and the J segment 4 bases; nucleotides outside the gene matches: 8.